The text below deals with one T cell receptor (beta chain). Its target is unknown. The CDR3 has 14 amino acids. The V end was cut by 7 bases, the J end by 4 bases, with 16 bases between. CDR1 is MNHEY and CDR2 is SMNVEV in the germline V gene (reference sequence). The source of the sample is a study of immune evolution from preneoplasia to lung adenocarcinoma. Study details: HLA loss of heterozygosity: about 7% AIS, 15% MIA, approximately 31% ADC, none AAH. Study findings and constraints: Clonality was highest in normal lung, lower in later-stage lesions apparently. Compared with EGFR-mutant or double wild-type lesions, KRAS-mutant nodules were more clonal.

Patient tissue came from resections in Japan or China, 2014–2017. Using immunoSEQ multiplex PCR, the repertoire was profiled, and TCRdb retains in-frame clones only, with some absent. Here the sample spans 12,000 to 15,000 clones, about 80% being singletons. The clonotype was recovered from a person aged 55-79 years with lung adenocarcinoma. The sequencing sample was made of FFPE minimally invasive lung adenocarcinoma tissue. The rearrangement joins TRBV27 to TRBJ1-1, with unresolved D. DNA of the CDR3: TGTGCCAGCAAAGGTTACGCCCAAGCCACTGAAGCTTTCTTT. It is translated as CASKGYAQATEAFF.